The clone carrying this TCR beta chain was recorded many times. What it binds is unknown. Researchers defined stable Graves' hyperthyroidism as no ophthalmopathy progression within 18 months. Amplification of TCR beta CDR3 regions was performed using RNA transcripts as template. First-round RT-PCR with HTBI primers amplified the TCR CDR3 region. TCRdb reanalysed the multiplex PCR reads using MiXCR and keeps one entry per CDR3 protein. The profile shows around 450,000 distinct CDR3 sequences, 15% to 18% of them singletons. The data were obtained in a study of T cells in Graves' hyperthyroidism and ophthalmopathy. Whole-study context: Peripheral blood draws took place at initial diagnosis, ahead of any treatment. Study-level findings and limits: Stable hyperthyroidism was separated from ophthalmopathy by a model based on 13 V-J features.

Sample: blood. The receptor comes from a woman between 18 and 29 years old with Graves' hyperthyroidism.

CDR3 coding DNA: TGTGCCAGCAGCCATGTTCGGCGGGGCGCTAACTATGGCTACACCTTC. Translated: CASSHVRRGANYGYTF. The V gene is TRBV3-1, the J gene TRBJ1-2; TRBD1 might be the D (5 bases). Germline values: CDR1 LGHDT, CDR2 YNNKEL (reference sequence). CDR3 size: 16 residues. Trimming left V 3 bases short and J 0 bases short, with 14 bases between.